The entry below gives a single T cell receptor beta chain sequence along with its context. Its target is not known. This record belongs to a study of blood T cells in healthy people across ages. Study details: Capturing about one barcoded beta molecule per two T cells was achieved by template switching. General study results and limits: Older age went with lower TCR beta diversity per million T cells, in a roughly linear way.

Isolating PBMCs gave at least 6 million of these cells per sample. The extraction recovered at least 5.5 micrograms of total RNA per sample. Sample-barcoded 5' priming and a J-beta primer mix drove a second PCR of 7 to 11 cycles. TCRdb redid the calling of the 5' RACE reads with MiXCR, one entry per CDR3 protein. The sample has roughly 1,700,000 distinct CDR3 sequences; roughly 27% are singletons. The material sequenced was blood. This clonotype was sampled from a woman aged 25-40 years in good health.

The CDR3 protein is CASSPLAGGSYSSYNEQFF. The CDR3 nucleotides are TGCGCCAGCAGCCCGTTAGCGGGAGGGTCCTACTCCTCCTACAATGAGCAGTTCTTC. The rearrangement links TRBV5-1 to TRBJ2-1, with TRBD2 matching over 11 bases. CDR3 size: 19 residues. CDR1 and CDR2 from the germline V gene are SGHRS and YFSETQ. The trim removed 4 bases at V and 0 bases at J, leaving 12 bases unmatched. The full variable domain, completed using reference TRBV5-1 and TRBJ2-1, is KAGVTQTPRYLIKTRGQQVTLSCSPISGHRSVSWYQQTPGQGLQFLFEYFSETQRNKGNFPGRFSGRQFSNSRSEMNVSTLELGDSALYLCASSPLAGGSYSSYNEQFFGPGTRLTVL.